This passage covers 13 T cell receptor beta chains from one sample sequenced in a study of beta chain features in type 1 diabetes. Notes on the study in general: Shorter TCRB CDR3s, moderately but significantly so, marked every one of the four CD4+ subsets in Type 1 diabetes patients.

The isolated RNA, all of it, was reverse transcribed, so expressed TCRB transcripts were what got sequenced. Profiling relied on immunoSEQ multiplex PCR, and the TCRdb table lists in-frame clones only, not all of them. The table shows roughly 300,000 clones, with approximately 15% occurring only once. These TCRs' antigens remain unknown. Sequenced: naive CD4+ T cells from blood. These receptors were obtained from a young man with type 1 diabetes.

DNA of the CDR3: TGCGCCAGCAGCCAAGAATTAGGGGACAGTGGGGAGACCCAGTACTTC. Protein sequence: CASSQELGDSGETQYF. The rearrangement joins TRBV4-3 to TRBJ2-5, with 7 positions matching TRBD1. Germline CDR1 reads LGHNA; CDR2 reads YSLEER. Unmatched junction bases numbered 9, after V lost 0 bases and J lost 5 bases. CDR3 size: 16 residues.

This clone was seen more than once but under ten times. The V and J genes are TRBV28 and TRBJ1-2; unclear D gene. The CDR3 runs to 13 residues. The germline V gene encodes CDR1 MDHEN and CDR2 SYDVKM. Trimming stripped 6 bases from V and 4 bases from J, with 12 bases between. The CDR3 spells CASSQVALYGYTF. CDR3 nucleotide sequence: TGTGCCAGCAGCCAGGTCGCTCTCTATGGCTACACCTTC.

DNA for the CDR3: TGTGCCAGCAGCCCCGGGACTAGCGGGAGCGGAAATGAGCAGTTCTTC. It codes for CASSPGTSGSGNEQFF. The J gene is TRBJ2-1, the V gene TRBV7-3, with TRBD2 matching 14 bases. This CDR3 region has 16 residues. V gave up 5 bases and J gave up 7 bases; unmatched junction bases: 7. The V gene's germline CDR1 is SGHTA and CDR2 FQGTGA.

This clone was seen a handful of times. This chain links TRBV5-4 with TRBJ2-1, with 8 bases lining up with TRBD2. CDR1 and CDR2 from the germline V gene are SGHNT and YYREEE (reference sequence). V shed 5 bases and J 3 bases; nucleotides not matched to a gene: 10. The CDR3 consists of 16 residues. This CDR3 is CASRHPERESYNEQFF. The CDR3 DNA is TGTGCCAGCAGGCACCCCGAGCGGGAGAGCTACAATGAGCAGTTCTTC.

This clone was seen more than once but under ten times. V and J are TRBV2 and TRBJ2-5; weak D call: TRBD1 (6 bases). Germline loops: CDR1 SNHLY, CDR2 FYNNEI. The length of the CDR3 is 11 residues. Trimming removed 7 bases at V and 3 bases at J, with 6 bases between. The CDR3 loop reads CASTGEETQYF. In DNA, the CDR3 is TGTGCCAGCACAGGGGAAGAGACCCAGTACTTC.

The V gene is TRBV29-1, the J gene TRBJ1-4; TRBD1 matches at 7 bases. Germline V gives CDR1 SQVTM, CDR2 ANQGSEA. Losses at the gene ends were 5 bases for V and 3 bases for J; bases not matched to a gene: 6. The CDR3 runs to 14 residues. CDR3: CSVTRTGSNEKLFF. CDR3 nucleotides: TGCAGCGTTACTAGGACAGGTTCTAATGAAAAACTGTTTTTT.

There are a few counts of this clone. The chain links TRBV28 to TRBJ2-7; 7 nucleotides line up with TRBD2. V was clipped by 6 bases and J by 0 bases; unmatched bases: 5. The CDR3 contains 14 residues. Per the germline V gene, CDR1 is MDHEN and CDR2 is SYDVKM. For the CDR3, the DNA is TGTGCCAGCAGAGCCGGCGGGAGCTCCTACGAGCAGTACTTC. Protein: CASRAGGSSYEQYF.

J is TRBJ2-2 and V is TRBV11-3; 7 bases map to TRBD2. The trim removed 6 bases at V and 1 base at J, leaving 5 bases unmatched. The CDR3 covers 15 residues. Germline CDR1 reads SGHNT; CDR2 reads YENEEA. CDR3 nucleotides: TGTGCCAGCAGGAACGGGAGGTTGAACACCGGGGAGCTGTTTTTT. Translated: CASRNGRLNTGELFF.

This clone was recorded once. The genes are TRBV18 and TRBJ2-7; D ambiguous. From germline, CDR1 is KGHSH and CDR2 LQKENI. CDR3 length: 13 residues. V was pared by 3 bases and J by 2 bases, with 8 bases between. The CDR3 protein is CASSPELTYEQYF. The DNA of the CDR3 is TGTGCCAGCTCACCCGAGTTAACCTACGAGCAGTACTTC.

This clone was picked up a small number of times. CDR3 nucleotides: TGCGCCAGCAGCTTGGCGGCAGGGCAGGCTGGGGCCAACGTCCTGACTTTC. It specifies CASSLAAGQAGANVLTF. The gene calls are TRBV5-1 and TRBJ2-6; possibly TRBD1 for D (5 bases). V was trimmed by 0 bases and J by 2 bases, leaving 12 bases between them. This CDR3 is built from 17 residues. Germline CDR1 and CDR2: SGHRS and YFSETQ. Looking up the rest from reference TRBV5-1 and TRBJ2-6 gives the full variable domain: KAGVTQTPRYLIKTRGQQVTLSCSPISGHRSVSWYQQTPGQGLQFLFEYFSETQRNKGNFPGRFSGRQFSNSRSEMNVSTLELGDSALYLCASSLAAGQAGANVLTFGAGSRLTVL.

In this sample, this clone turned up a few times. The chain couples TRBV7-9 to TRBJ2-1; tentatively, D is TRBD1 (6 bases). The CDR3 loop spans 16 amino acids. Germline V gene data show CDR1 as SEHNR and CDR2 as FQNEAQ (reference sequence). The germline V and J ends were trimmed by 5 bases and 2 bases, with 16 bases remaining between them. The CDR3 loop reads CASSPQPGAPYNEQFF. CDR3 in DNA: TGTGCCAGCAGCCCCCAACCAGGGGCCCCCTACAATGAGCAGTTCTTC.

This clone was recorded a few times. J is TRBJ2-5 and V is TRBV7-3, with 7 positions matching TRBD2. The germline CDR1 and CDR2 sequences are SGHTA and FQGTGA. Germline trimming cut 6 bases from V and 3 bases from J; bases unmatched to any gene: 4. The CDR3 spans 13 residues. The CDR3 reads CASSTLAEETQYF. The CDR3 DNA reads TGTGCCAGCAGTACCCTAGCGGAAGAGACCCAGTACTTC.

The chain couples TRBV7-3 to TRBJ2-3; TRBD2 might be the D (6 bases). Per germline, CDR1 SGHTA and CDR2 FQGTGA. V was trimmed by 5 bases and J by 5 bases, leaving 20 bases between them. There are 16 residues in the CDR3. The CDR3 region is CASSPIGGAVGDTQYF. CDR3 nucleotides: TGTGCCAGCAGCCCGATAGGAGGGGCAGTTGGAGATACGCAGTATTTT.